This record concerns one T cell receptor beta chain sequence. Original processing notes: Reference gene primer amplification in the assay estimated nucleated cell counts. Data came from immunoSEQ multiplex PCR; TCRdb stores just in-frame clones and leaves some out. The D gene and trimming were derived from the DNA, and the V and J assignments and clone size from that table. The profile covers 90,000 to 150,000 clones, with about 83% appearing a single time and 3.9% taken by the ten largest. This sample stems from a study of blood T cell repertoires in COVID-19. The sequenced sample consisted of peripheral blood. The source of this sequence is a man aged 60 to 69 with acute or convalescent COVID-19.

The CDR3 coding sequence is TGCAGCGCCTTACTAGCGGGAGGGCCGGTGATTGAGCAGTTCTTC. It codes for CSALLAGGPVIEQFF. The chain carries TRBV29-1 and TRBJ2-1; 13 positions match TRBD2. Losses at the gene ends were 7 bases for V and 9 bases for J; bases not matched to a gene: 12. This CDR3 has 15 amino acids. Germline V gene data show CDR1 as SQVTM and CDR2 as ANQGSEA.